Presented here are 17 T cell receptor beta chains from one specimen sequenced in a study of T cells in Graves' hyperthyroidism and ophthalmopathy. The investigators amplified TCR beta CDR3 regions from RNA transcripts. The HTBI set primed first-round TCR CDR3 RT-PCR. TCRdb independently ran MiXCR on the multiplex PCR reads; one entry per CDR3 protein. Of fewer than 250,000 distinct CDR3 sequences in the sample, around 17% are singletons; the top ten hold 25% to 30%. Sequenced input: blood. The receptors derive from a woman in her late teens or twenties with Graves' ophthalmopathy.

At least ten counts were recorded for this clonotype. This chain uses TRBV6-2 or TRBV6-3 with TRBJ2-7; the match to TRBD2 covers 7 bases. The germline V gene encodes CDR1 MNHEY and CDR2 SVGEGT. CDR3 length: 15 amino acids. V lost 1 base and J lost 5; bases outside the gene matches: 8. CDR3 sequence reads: CASSYFAREADEQYF. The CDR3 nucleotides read TGTGCCAGCAGTTACTTTGCTCGGGAGGCAGACGAGCAGTACTTC.

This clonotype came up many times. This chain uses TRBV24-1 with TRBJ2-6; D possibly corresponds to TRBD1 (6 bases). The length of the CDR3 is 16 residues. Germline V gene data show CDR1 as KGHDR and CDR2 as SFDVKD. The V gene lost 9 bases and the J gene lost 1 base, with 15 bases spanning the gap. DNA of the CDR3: TGTGCCACCGCGACAGGCAGAGAGTCTGGGGCCAACGTCCTGACTTTC. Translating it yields CATATGRESGANVLTF.

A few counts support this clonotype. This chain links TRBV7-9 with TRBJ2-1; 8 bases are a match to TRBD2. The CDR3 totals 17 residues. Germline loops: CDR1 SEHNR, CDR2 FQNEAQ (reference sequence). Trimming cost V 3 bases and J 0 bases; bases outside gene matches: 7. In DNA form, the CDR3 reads TGTGCCAGCAGCTTTCCTAGAGCGGGAGCCTCCTACAATGAGCAGTTCTTC. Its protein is CASSFPRAGASYNEQFF.

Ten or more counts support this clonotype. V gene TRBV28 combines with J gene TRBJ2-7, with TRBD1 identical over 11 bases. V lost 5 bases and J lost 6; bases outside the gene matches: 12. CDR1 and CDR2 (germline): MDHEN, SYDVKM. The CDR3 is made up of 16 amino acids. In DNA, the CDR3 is TGTGCCAGCAGTCAACTAACCGGGACAGGGGGAGGCGAGCAGTACTTC. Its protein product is CASSQLTGTGGGEQYF. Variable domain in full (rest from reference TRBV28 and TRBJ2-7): DVKVTQSSRYLVKRTGEKVFLECVQDMDHENMFWYRQDPGLGLRLIYFSYDVKMKEKGDIPEGYSVSREKKERFSLILESASTNQTSMYLCASSQLTGTGGGEQYFGPGTRLTVT.

The DNA for the CDR3 is TGTGCCAGCAGCCGACTAGCGGGAGTGGCGGATACGCAGTATTTT. The encoded protein is CASSRLAGVADTQYF. V and J are TRBV12-3 or TRBV12-4 and TRBJ2-3, with TRBD2 matching over 12 bases. CDR3 size: 15 residues. Trimming removed 6 bases from V and 6 bases from J; junction bases left unmatched: 7.

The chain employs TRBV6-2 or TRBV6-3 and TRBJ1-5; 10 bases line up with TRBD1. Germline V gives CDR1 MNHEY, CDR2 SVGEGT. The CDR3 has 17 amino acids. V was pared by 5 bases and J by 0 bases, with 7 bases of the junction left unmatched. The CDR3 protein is CASSRTGTGDSNQPQHF. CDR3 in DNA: TGTGCCAGCAGTCGCACCGGGACAGGGGATAGCAATCAGCCCCAGCATTTT.

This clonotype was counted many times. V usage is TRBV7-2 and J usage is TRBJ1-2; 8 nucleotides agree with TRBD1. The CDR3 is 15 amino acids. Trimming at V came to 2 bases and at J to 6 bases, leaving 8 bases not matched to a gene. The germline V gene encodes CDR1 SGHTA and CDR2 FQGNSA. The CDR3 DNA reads TGTGCCAGCAGCTTACCGGGACAGGAATCTCATGGCTACACCTTC. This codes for CASSLPGQESHGYTF. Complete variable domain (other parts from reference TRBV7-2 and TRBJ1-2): GAGVSQSPSNKVTEKGKDVELRCDPISGHTALYWYRQSLGQGLEFLIYFQGNSAPDKSGLPSDRFSAERTGGSVSTLTIQRTQQEDSAVYLCASSLPGQESHGYTFGSGTRLTVV.

This chain's CDR3 is CASSGRYYEQYF. In DNA, the CDR3 is TGTGCCAGCAGTGGAAGGTACTACGAGCAGTACTTC. This chain connects TRBV6-1 to TRBJ2-7, with unresolved D. CDR3 size: 12 residues. V lost 4 bases, J lost 3 bases, and 7 bases lay in between. CDR1 and CDR2 from the germline V gene are MNHNS and SASEGT.

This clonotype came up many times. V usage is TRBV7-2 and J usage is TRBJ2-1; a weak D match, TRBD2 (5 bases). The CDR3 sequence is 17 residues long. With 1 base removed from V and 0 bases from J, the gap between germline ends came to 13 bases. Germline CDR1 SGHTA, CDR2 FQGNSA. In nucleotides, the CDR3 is TGTGCCAGCAGCTTAGGAGGCGGGTGGAACTCCTACAATGAGCAGTTCTTC. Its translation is CASSLGGGWNSYNEQFF.

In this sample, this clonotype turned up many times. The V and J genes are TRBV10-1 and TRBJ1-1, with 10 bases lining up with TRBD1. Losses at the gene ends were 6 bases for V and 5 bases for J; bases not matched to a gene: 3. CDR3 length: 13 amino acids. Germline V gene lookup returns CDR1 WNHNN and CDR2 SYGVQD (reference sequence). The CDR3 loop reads CASRVGQGTEAFF. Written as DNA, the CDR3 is TGCGCCAGCAGGGTGGGACAGGGGACTGAAGCTTTCTTT.

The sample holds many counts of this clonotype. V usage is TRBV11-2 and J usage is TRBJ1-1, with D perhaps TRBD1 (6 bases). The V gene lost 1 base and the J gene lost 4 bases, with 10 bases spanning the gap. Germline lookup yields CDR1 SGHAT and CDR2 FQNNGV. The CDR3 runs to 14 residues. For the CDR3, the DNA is TGTGCCAGCAGCTTAGGGCGAGGGGGCACTGAAGCTTTCTTT. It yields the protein CASSLGRGGTEAFF.

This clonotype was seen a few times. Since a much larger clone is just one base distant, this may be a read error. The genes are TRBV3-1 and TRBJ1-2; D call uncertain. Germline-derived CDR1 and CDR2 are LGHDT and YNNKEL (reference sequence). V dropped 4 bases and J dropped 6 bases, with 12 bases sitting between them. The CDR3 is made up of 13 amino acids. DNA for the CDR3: TGTGCCAGCAGCCGAGATGGCGGGGATGGCTACACCTTC. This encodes CASSRDGGDGYTF.

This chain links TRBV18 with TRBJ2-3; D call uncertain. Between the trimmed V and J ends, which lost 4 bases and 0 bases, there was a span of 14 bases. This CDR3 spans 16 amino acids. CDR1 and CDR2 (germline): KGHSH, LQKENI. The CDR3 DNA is TGTGCCAGCTCACTTCAGTCCACTCCTAGCACAGATACGCAGTATTTT. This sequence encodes CASSLQSTPSTDTQYF.

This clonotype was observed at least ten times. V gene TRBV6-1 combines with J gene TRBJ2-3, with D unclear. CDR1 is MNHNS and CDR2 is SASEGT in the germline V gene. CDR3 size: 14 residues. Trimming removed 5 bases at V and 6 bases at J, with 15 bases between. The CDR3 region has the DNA TGTGCCAGCAGTTTAATTCGACCAGGCGATACGCAGTATTTT. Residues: CASSLIRPGDTQYF.

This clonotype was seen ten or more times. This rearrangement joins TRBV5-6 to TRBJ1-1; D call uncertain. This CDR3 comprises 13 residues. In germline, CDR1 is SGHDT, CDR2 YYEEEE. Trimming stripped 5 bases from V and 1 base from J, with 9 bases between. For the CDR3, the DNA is TGTGCCAGCAGGATGGAGGGGAACACTGAAGCTTTCTTT. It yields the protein CASRMEGNTEAFF.

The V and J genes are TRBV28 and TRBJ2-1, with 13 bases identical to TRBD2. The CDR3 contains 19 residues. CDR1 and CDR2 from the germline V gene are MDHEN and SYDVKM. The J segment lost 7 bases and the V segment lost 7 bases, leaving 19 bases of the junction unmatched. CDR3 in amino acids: CASNPTVRTSGSLPNEQFF. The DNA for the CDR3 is TGTGCCAGCAACCCAACGGTGAGGACTAGCGGGAGCCTACCGAATGAGCAGTTCTTC.

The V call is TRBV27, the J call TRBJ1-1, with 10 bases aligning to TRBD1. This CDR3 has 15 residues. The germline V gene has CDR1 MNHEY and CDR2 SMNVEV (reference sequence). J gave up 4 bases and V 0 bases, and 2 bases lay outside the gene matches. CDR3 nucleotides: TGTGCCAGCAGTTTATCCCGGACAGGGGGCACTGAAGCTTTCTTT. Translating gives CASSLSRTGGTEAFF.